This T cell receptor (beta chain) appears in the sequencing data of a study of T cell repertoires in cytomegalovirus infection. In the study overall: CMV epitopes that were recently identified and HLA-C-restricted were used alongside well-studied HLA-B-restricted ones. TCR beta signatures that were public indicated CMV infection and matching HLA type. Study-wide points: HLA-C-restricted, CMV-specific TCR beta clonotypes were dominant ex vivo. Totalled public TCR beta family frequency picked out people who carried CMV plus the relevant HLA.

TCRdb passed the reads through MiXCR, listing each CDR3 protein once. The table includes fewer than 55,000 distinct CDR3 sequences, around a fifth detected once. Germline V gives CDR1 SGHKS, CDR2 YYEKEE (reference sequence). The CDR3 extends over 15 amino acids. V lost 4 bases and J lost 1, with 11 bases in between. Points on this clonotype: Its specificity is unknown.

This clonotype was obtained from a human donor in good health (CMV status not recorded). Some clones in this sample may be carry-over from other donors' samples. The sample was CD8+ T cells from cultured PBMCs, taken from culture after CMV antigen stimulation. The chain links TRBV5-5 to TRBJ2-2; no clear D gene. The CDR3 DNA sequence: TGTGCCAGCAGCCCCAGGACCGTGAACACCGGGGAGCTGTTTTTT. This encodes CASSPRTVNTGELFF. The full variable domain, in which reference TRBV5-5 and TRBJ2-2 provide the parts outside the CDR3, is DAGVTQSPTHLIKTRGQQVTLRCSPISGHKSVSWYQQVLGQGPQFIFQYYEKEERGRGNFPDRFSARQFPNYSSELNVNALLLGDSALYLCASSPRTVNTGELFFGEGSRLTVL.